This T cell receptor beta chain came from a study of T cell responses to AZD1222 COVID-19 vaccine. Assay used: immunoSEQ multiplex PCR; TCRdb lists only in-frame clones, some missing. The table has approximately 74,000 clones, 75% to 90% seen once. This CDR3 spans 14 amino acids. V shed 6 bases and J shed 12 bases, with 23 bases lying between them. CDR1 is MNHEY, CDR2 SMNVEV, per germline (reference sequence). This sequence was found in an adult in good health. The genes are TRBV27 and TRBJ1-1; D might be TRBD1 (6 bases). Sequenced material: peripheral blood, taken on day 0 of AZD1222 vaccination. Here the CDR3 DNA reads TGTGCCAGCAGGCCCCCCGGGAGGGGGAGAGGACCTTTCTTT. As protein: CASRPPGRGRGPFF.